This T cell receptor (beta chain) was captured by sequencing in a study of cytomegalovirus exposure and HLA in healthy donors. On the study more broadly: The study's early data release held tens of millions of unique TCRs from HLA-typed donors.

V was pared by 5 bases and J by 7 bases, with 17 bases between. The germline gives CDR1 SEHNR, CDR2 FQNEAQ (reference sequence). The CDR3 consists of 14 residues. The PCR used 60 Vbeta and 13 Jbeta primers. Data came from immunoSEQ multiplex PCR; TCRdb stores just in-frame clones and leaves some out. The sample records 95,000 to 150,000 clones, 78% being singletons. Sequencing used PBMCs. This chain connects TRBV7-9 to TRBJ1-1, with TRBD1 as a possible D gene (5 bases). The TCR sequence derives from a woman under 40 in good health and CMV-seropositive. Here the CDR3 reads CASSPLGGTDEAFF. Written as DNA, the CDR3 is TGTGCCAGCAGCCCCCTCGGGGGAACTGATGAAGCTTTCTTT.